This T cell receptor (beta chain) was documented in a study of blood T cell repertoires in COVID-19 (dated by TCRdb to between 2020 and 2021). Broadly, across the study: Collaborator samples came from the United States, Italy and Spain and covered acute and convalescent phases of COVID-19. The samples were drawn from two sources: the first 160 participants of the ongoing ImmuneRACE study, and fewer than 1,500 subjects contributed by 6 global collaborators. The repertoires were released in a freely available public database intended as a resource for research on the immune response to SARS-CoV-2. Subjects who had been exposed to COVID-19, were actively infected with it, or had recovered from it provided the deeply sampled blood TCRbeta repertoires that made up the dataset. The material from the prospective study consisted of cDNA or gDNA derived from T cells, B-cell-depleted T cells, or PBMCs. Where available, HLA class I and class II types were obtained from metadata supplied by the sample provider rather than from assay-based typing. A de-identified subject ID, COVID-19 status, age in years and sex were almost always included in the sample metadata.

TCRbeta CDR3 regions were amplified from genomic DNA by means of the immunoSEQ Assay, a bias-controlled multiplex PCR. Turning to the authors' computational methods: Within the assay, amplification of reference gene primers was used to estimate how many nucleated cells each sample contained. Sequence reads were collapsed and filtered to measure the absolute abundance of every unique TCRbeta CDR3 rearrangement. For each sample, productive Simpson clonality was calculated as the square root of Simpson's diversity index across productive rearrangements. Entries here come from immuneACCESS through TCRdb and include only in-frame sequences with V and J called. Some clones fail to appear in such tables; in the studies checked, an unresolved V gene covers under half of the shortfall, and the cause of the remainder is unknown. That table is the source of V, J and clone size, and D and trimming were worked out from the DNA. The sample table shows 150,000 to 200,000 clones, and 90% are seen once. 15% to 20% of the sample rests with the top ten.

From the cysteine up to the phenylalanine, the CDR3 has a length of 15 residues. This entry keeps only the CDR3 DNA: 45 bases, framed from base 1. The germline ends are 18 bases apart after V is trimmed by 6 bases and J by 3 bases. CDR1 and CDR2, per the germline V gene, are SGHVS and FQNEAQ. This clone turned up a few times. Its target antigen remains unknown. Base qualities are not recorded, but no much larger clone differs from it by a single base. The full study reports these points: Clinical and demographic metadata were provided uncurated, with the amount varying by source and participant.

Collaborating institutions collected whole blood in K2EDTA tubes following their own protocols. For TCRbeta analysis, collaborators shipped samples as frozen whole blood, isolated PBMCs, or DNA extracted from either of those sample types. Sequenced input: peripheral blood. The sequence is built from TRBV7-8 and TRBJ2-7; the D region possibly corresponds to TRBD1 (6 bases align). This clonotype originated in a man aged 55 to 70 with active or convalescent COVID-19. The DNA is as follows: TGTGCCAGCAGTCTCAACCCTACAGGGTTCTACGAGCAGTACTTC. It codes for CASSLNPTGFYEQYF. This CDR3, with the reference TRBV7-8 and TRBJ2-7 proteins standing in past its ends, gives the full variable domain GAGVSQSPRYKVAKRGQDVALRCDPISGHVSLFWYQQALGQGPEFLTYFQNEAQLDKSGLPSDRFFAERPEGSVSTLKIQRTQQEDSAVYLCASSLNPTGFYEQYFGPGTRLTVT.